The 28 T cell receptor beta chains given below trace back to one sample, sequenced in a study of spatial heterogeneity in lung cancer. TCRdb re-derived calls from the 5' RACE reads in MiXCR, one entry per CDR3 protein. The sample records about 48,000 distinct CDR3 sequences, roughly 5.2% being singletons. Time point meaning: sample taken at primary tumor resection. This specimen was PBMCs, taken at surgery. These receptors were obtained from a male donor with early-stage non-small cell lung cancer.

At least ten counts were recorded for this clonotype. This chain connects TRBV7-8 to TRBJ2-7; perhaps D is TRBD1 or TRBD2 (6 bases each). V was clipped by 1 base and J by 0 bases, with 13 bases between them. The CDR3 spans 16 residues. Germline CDR1 is SGHVS and CDR2 is FQNEAQ. The CDR3 nucleotides read TGTGCCAGCAGCTTAGTAGGGGGGCGGAGCTCCTACGAGCAGTACTTC. It is translated as CASSLVGGRSSYEQYF.

This clonotype has a count of ten or more. The rearrangement joins TRBV20-1 to TRBJ2-1; D might be TRBD2 (6 bases). CDR3 size: 15 residues. Trimming pared 1 base from V and 5 bases from J, leaving 15 bases between. Germline V gene lookup returns CDR1 DFQATT and CDR2 SNEGSKA (reference sequence). The CDR3 DNA reads as TGCAGTGCTAGAGGGGGTAGCGGCGTAAACAATGAGCAGTTCTTC. This gives the protein CSARGGSGVNNEQFF.

There are many counts of this clonotype. The rearrangement links TRBV28 to TRBJ1-2; D is ambiguous. Trimming removed 6 bases from V and 0 bases from J, with 8 bases in between. The CDR3 contains 13 residues. Germline-derived CDR1 and CDR2 are MDHEN and SYDVKM. CDR3 amino acids: CASRVEANYGYTF. CDR3 sequence (DNA): TGTGCCAGCAGGGTGGAGGCTAACTATGGCTACACCTTC.

This clonotype was detected only a few times. J is TRBJ2-1 and V is TRBV5-1; a possible D gene is TRBD1 (6 bases). Germline V lookup: CDR1 SGHRS, CDR2 YFSETQ. This CDR3 region has 15 residues. The V gene lost 4 bases and the J gene lost 0 bases, with 11 bases spanning the gap. The CDR3 reads CASSPEGDSYNEQFF. In DNA, the CDR3 is TGCGCCAGCAGCCCCGAGGGGGACTCCTACAATGAGCAGTTCTTC.

This clonotype was detected ten times or more. The chain couples TRBV20-1 to TRBJ2-4; TRBD2 aligns across 9 bases. Trimming removed 3 bases from V and 5 bases from J; junction bases left unmatched: 8. Germline V CDR1 and CDR2: DFQATT, SNEGSKA (reference sequence). This CDR3 contains 15 residues. The CDR3 DNA reads as TGCAGTGCTAGTCCGCTAGCGGGACTAGAAAACATTCAGTACTTC. Protein product: CSASPLAGLENIQYF.

In the case of this clonotype: This clone may be a read error of a much larger clone one base away. The V call is TRBV5-1, the J call TRBJ2-2; 8 bases are a match to TRBD1. The CDR3 has 18 residues. CDR1 is SGHRS and CDR2 is YFSETQ in the germline V gene. V dropped 7 bases and J dropped 7; count of bases not matched to a gene: 21. CDR3 sequence reads: CASGSHRDRIYGGGELFF. The CDR3 nucleotides read TGCGCCAGCGGCTCGCACCGGGACAGGATTTACGGAGGCGGGGAGCTGTTTTTT.

The sample holds many counts of this clonotype. The rearrangement joins TRBV6-4 to TRBJ1-6, with 12 positions matching TRBD1. CDR1 and CDR2 (germline): MRHNA, SNTAGT. The length of the CDR3 is 15 residues. The CDR3 coding sequence is TGTTCCGGGACAGGGGGCCTTGCTGGTAATTCACCCCTCCACTTT. Protein: CSGTGGLAGNSPLHF.

This clonotype has ten or more counts. The V and J genes are TRBV5-1 and TRBJ2-1; possible D gene TRBD1, 7 bases. Trimming stripped 4 bases from V and 4 bases from J, with 15 bases between. The CDR3 is 15 amino acids. CDR1 is SGHRS, CDR2 YFSETQ, per germline. CDR3 in amino acids: CASSTQGGPYNEQFF. Written as DNA, the CDR3 is TGCGCCAGCAGCACTCAGGGGGGTCCTTACAATGAGCAGTTCTTC. Full variable domain (outside the CDR3, taken from reference TRBV5-1 and TRBJ2-1): KAGVTQTPRYLIKTRGQQVTLSCSPISGHRSVSWYQQTPGQGLQFLFEYFSETQRNKGNFPGRFSGRQFSNSRSEMNVSTLELGDSALYLCASSTQGGPYNEQFFGPGTRLTVL.

The chain couples TRBV4-3 to TRBJ2-1, with D possibly TRBD2 on 6 matching bases. This CDR3 is built from 17 residues. CDR1 and CDR2 from the germline V gene are LGHNA and YSLEER. The ends were cut back, 1 base at V and 0 bases at J, with 13 bases in the middle. CDR3 nucleotide sequence: TGCGCCAGCAGCCAAGGCGAGGTGGAGGGCTCCTACAATGAGCAGTTCTTC. It codes for CASSQGEVEGSYNEQFF.

This clonotype appeared a few times. The chain recombines TRBV29-1 with TRBJ2-7; 9 bases align to TRBD1. Germline CDR1 SQVTM, CDR2 ANQGSEA. The CDR3 sequence is 13 residues long. Trimming took 6 bases from V and 5 from J; bases not matched to a gene: 8. The CDR3 sequence is CSVAWDREDEQYF. DNA of the CDR3: TGCAGCGTCGCTTGGGACAGGGAGGACGAGCAGTACTTC.

This clonotype has a count of ten or more. V and J are TRBV12-3 or TRBV12-4 and TRBJ2-5; 9 bases line up with TRBD1. The CDR3 loop spans 14 amino acids. After removal of 6 bases from V and 5 bases from J, the junction contained 7 bases not matched to a gene. In nucleotides, the CDR3 is TGTGCCAGCAGGAAATCGGGACAGGGTGAGACCCAGTACTTC. The encoded protein is CASRKSGQGETQYF.

This clonotype was detected ten times or more. This chain uses TRBV18 with TRBJ2-5; TRBD1 aligns across 7 bases. V was clipped by 3 bases and J by 2 bases; unmatched bases: 3. This CDR3 contains 14 residues. Per the germline V gene, CDR1 is KGHSH and CDR2 is LQKENI. CDR3 sequence reads: CASSPGQTQETQYF. The DNA of the CDR3 is TGTGCCAGCTCACCGGGACAGACACAAGAGACCCAGTACTTC.

This clonotype was counted many times. The rearrangement links TRBV18 to TRBJ1-5; perhaps TRBD1 as D (5 bases). Trimming shortened V by 3 bases and J by 0 bases, and 12 bases separated the two germline ends. Germline assignment: CDR1 KGHSH and CDR2 LQKENI. CDR3 size: 16 residues. CDR3 coding DNA: TGTGCCAGCTCACCCAAACGGGGACTTAGCAATCAGCCCCAGCATTTT. This sequence encodes CASSPKRGLSNQPQHF.

The sample holds many counts of this clonotype. The chain joins TRBV5-1 to TRBJ1-1, with D tentatively TRBD1 (5 bases). CDR3 length: 13 amino acids. Germline V gene lookup returns CDR1 SGHRS and CDR2 YFSETQ. The V gene lost 1 base and the J gene lost 1 base, with 5 bases spanning the gap. The CDR3 protein is CASSLRGNTEAFF. The CDR3 DNA sequence: TGCGCCAGCAGCTTGAGGGGGAACACTGAAGCTTTCTTT.

The rearrangement links TRBV6-6 to TRBJ2-7; 9 bases are shared with TRBD1. Germline V CDR1 and CDR2: MNHNY, SVGAGI (reference sequence). The junction had 9 bases not matched to a gene; V was cut back by 6 bases and J by 3 bases. This CDR3 is built from 15 residues. The CDR3 DNA reads as TGTGCCAGCAGAACCACCCGGGACAGGGTCTACGAGCAGTACTTC. It is translated as CASRTTRDRVYEQYF.

This clonotype came up many times. The J gene is TRBJ1-1, the V gene TRBV10-3; tentative D call: TRBD1 (6 bases). V was trimmed by 6 bases and J by 4 bases, leaving 15 bases between them. Germline V gene lookup returns CDR1 ENHRY and CDR2 SYGVKD. The CDR3 is 14 amino acids. CDR3 DNA: TGTGCCATCAGAAAAGACCGGGACACCACTGAAGCTTTCTTT. Its translation is CAIRKDRDTTEAFF.

In its sample, this clonotype was seen many times. This rearrangement joins TRBV29-1 to TRBJ2-2; 11 nucleotides line up with TRBD2. The CDR3 length is 14 residues. The germline gives CDR1 SQVTM, CDR2 ANQGSEA. Losses at the gene ends were 5 bases for V and 3 bases for J; bases not matched to a gene: 2. CDR3 nucleotide sequence: TGCAGCGTTCGGGGACTAGCGGACACCGGGGAGCTGTTTTTT. Translation gives CSVRGLADTGELFF.

There are many counts of this clonotype. The V and J genes are TRBV7-3 and TRBJ2-1; 9 bases are a match to TRBD2. V gave up 3 bases and J gave up 0 bases; unmatched junction bases: 0. CDR1 and CDR2 (germline): SGHTA, FQGTGA. The CDR3 extends over 15 amino acids. The CDR3 protein is CASSFSGSSYNEQFF. The CDR3 coding sequence is TGTGCCAGCAGCTTTAGCGGGAGCTCCTACAATGAGCAGTTCTTC.

This clonotype was detected only a few times. V is TRBV4-3 and J is TRBJ2-2; unclear D gene. CDR3 size: 16 residues. Germline V gene sequence: CDR1 LGHNA, CDR2 YSLEER. The V gene lost 0 bases and the J gene lost 2 bases, with 10 bases spanning the gap. DNA for the CDR3: TGCGCCAGCAGCCAAGATGGGCCGCCCAACACCGGGGAGCTGTTTTTT. Translating gives CASSQDGPPNTGELFF.

This clonotype was recorded at least ten times. This chain joins TRBV20-1 and TRBJ2-3, with 7 bases aligning to TRBD2. The CDR3 is 14 residues long. The junction had 5 bases not matched to a gene; V was cut back by 2 bases and J by 3 bases. Per germline, CDR1 DFQATT and CDR2 SNEGSKA (reference sequence). The chain's CDR3 is CSARIRGGTDTQYF. The CDR3 DNA reads as TGCAGTGCTAGAATCCGCGGGGGTACAGATACGCAGTATTTT.

This clonotype was counted ten times or more. This chain connects TRBV29-1 to TRBJ2-1; no reliable D call. From germline, CDR1 is SQVTM and CDR2 ANQGSEA. The CDR3 runs to 12 residues. The ends were cut back, 8 bases at V and 4 bases at J, with 12 bases in the middle. CDR3 in amino acids: CSCGPEYNEQFF. Written as DNA, the CDR3 is TGCAGCTGCGGACCAGAATACAATGAGCAGTTCTTC.

The rearrangement joins TRBV10-1 to TRBJ1-1; D is unresolved. Germline loops: CDR1 WNHNN, CDR2 SYGVQD (reference sequence). Trimming took off 0 bases at V and 4 bases at J, with 6 bases between the two ends. CDR3 length: 13 residues. The CDR3 region is CASSESIVTEAFF. CDR3 nucleotides: TGCGCCAGCAGTGAGTCGATAGTCACTGAAGCTTTCTTT.

This clonotype was seen at least ten times. The rearrangement links TRBV25-1 to TRBJ1-1; 7 bases match TRBD1. Germline loops: CDR1 MGHDK, CDR2 SYGVNS. Trimming took 4 bases from V and 4 from J; bases not matched to a gene: 12. This CDR3 has 16 residues. The CDR3 DNA reads as TGTGCCAGCAGTGGGTCCTTTAGCCAGGGGGGCACTGAAGCTTTCTTT. Encoded protein: CASSGSFSQGGTEAFF.

This clonotype was recorded many times. J is TRBJ2-2 and V is TRBV7-9; tentatively, D is TRBD1 (5 bases). Trimming stripped 5 bases from V and 1 base from J, with 14 bases between. There are 16 residues in the CDR3. CDR1 and CDR2 (germline): SEHNR, FQNEAQ (reference sequence). The CDR3 DNA follows: TGTGCCAGCAGCCCAAAGGGGCTCAGGAACACCGGGGAGCTGTTTTTT. It codes for CASSPKGLRNTGELFF.

V gene TRBV13 combines with J gene TRBJ2-3; 10 bases fit TRBD2. This CDR3 region has 16 residues. J was trimmed by 4 bases and V by 4 bases; bases with no gene match: 8. Per germline, CDR1 PRHDT and CDR2 FYEKMQ (reference sequence). The CDR3 loop is CASSYRALAGPDTQYF. The CDR3 region has the DNA TGTGCCAGCAGCTACCGGGCACTAGCGGGACCAGATACGCAGTATTTT. Full variable domain (remainder filled in from reference TRBV13 and TRBJ2-3): AAGVIQSPRHLIKEKRETATLKCYPIPRHDTVYWYQQGPGQDPQFLISFYEKMQSDKGSIPDRFSAQQFSDYHSELNMSSLELGDSALYFCASSYRALAGPDTQYFGPGTRLTVL.

This clonotype was recorded many times. The rearrangement joins TRBV20-1 to TRBJ2-7; 10 positions agree with TRBD1. V shed 6 bases, J shed 5 bases, and the junction held 13 bases outside the gene matches. CDR1 is DFQATT, CDR2 SNEGSKA, per germline (reference sequence). The CDR3 runs 15 residues. CDR3 in amino acids: CSAKTFGQGVDEQYF. The CDR3 region has the DNA TGCAGTGCCAAAACCTTCGGACAGGGGGTCGACGAGCAGTACTTC.

V and J are TRBV4-1 and TRBJ2-3; D might be TRBD1 (6 bases). V shed 1 base and J shed 5 bases, with 13 bases lying between them. This CDR3 has 15 amino acids. Germline assignment: CDR1 MGHRA and CDR2 YSYEKL. The CDR3 is CASSQVVGGKDTQYF. CDR3 DNA: TGCGCCAGCAGCCAAGTAGTAGGGGGTAAAGATACGCAGTATTTT.

This clonotype was recorded at least ten times. The rearrangement joins TRBV15 to TRBJ2-2; D gene ambiguous. This CDR3 is 16 amino acids long. Germline lookup yields CDR1 LNHNV and CDR2 YYDKDF (reference sequence). V lost 0 bases, J lost 4 bases, and 12 bases lay in between. The CDR3 region has the DNA TGTGCCACCAGCAGAGATCTCGACCGCTTCACCGGGGAGCTGTTTTTT. This translates into CATSRDLDRFTGELFF. Supplemented by reference TRBV15 and TRBJ2-2, the full variable domain reads DAMVIQNPRYQVTQFGKPVTLSCSQTLNHNVMYWYQQKSSQAPKLLFHYYDKDFNNEADTPDNFQSRRPNTSFCFLDIRSPGLGDTAMYLCATSRDLDRFTGELFFGEGSRLTVL.